This passage covers 22 T cell receptor beta chains from one sample sequenced in a study of blood T cell repertoires in COVID-19. Data came from immunoSEQ multiplex PCR; TCRdb stores just in-frame clones and leaves some out. The table lists a few hundred thousand clones, 80% to 90% of them singletons. The sample was peripheral blood. The receptors derive from a young woman with COVID-19, enrolled during active disease.

The chain links TRBV2 to TRBJ1-4, with TRBD1 as a possible D gene (6 bases). Trimming pared 5 bases from V and 8 bases from J, leaving 15 bases between. CDR1 and CDR2 (germline): SNHLY, FYNNEI. This CDR3 is 14 amino acids long. CDR3 DNA: TGTGCCAGCAGTTCCTCGGACAGATCCGAAAAACTGTTTTTT. This sequence encodes CASSSSDRSEKLFF.

CDR3 region: CASETTGTGGDGSPLHF. As DNA, the CDR3 is TGTGCCAGCGAAACCACCGGGACAGGGGGAGATGGTTCACCCCTCCACTTT. This chain connects TRBV28 to TRBJ1-6; TRBD1 agrees at 11 bases. Looked up from germline, CDR1 is MDHEN and CDR2 is SYDVKM. V dropped 8 bases and J dropped 9; count of bases not matched to a gene: 15. This CDR3 has 17 residues.

The V call is TRBV7-2, the J call TRBJ1-2, with D perhaps matching TRBD1 (6 bases). Trimming shortened V by 0 bases and J by 3 bases, and 11 bases separated the two germline ends. Germline V gene data show CDR1 as SGHTA and CDR2 as FQGNSA. The CDR3 sequence is 15 residues long. DNA of the CDR3: TGTGCCAGCAGCTTAGCGGGGGCAGCATACTATGGCTACACCTTC. It specifies CASSLAGAAYYGYTF.

This chain links TRBV18 with TRBJ2-7, with TRBD2 as a possible D gene (6 bases). The germline V gene has CDR1 KGHSH and CDR2 LQKENI. The CDR3 loop spans 15 amino acids. The DNA for the CDR3 is TGTGCCAGCTCACCACCGGGGAGGCCCACCTACGAACAGTACGTC. Encoded protein: CASSPPGRPTYEQYV.

The chain has TRBV13 and TRBJ2-3, with 9 bases aligning to TRBD2. Per germline, CDR1 PRHDT and CDR2 FYEKMQ (reference sequence). V lost 7 bases to trimming and J lost 6 bases; unmatched junction nucleotides: 14. CDR3 length: 16 amino acids. The CDR3 DNA follows: TGTGCCAGCACCGCCCGGGAGCGGGAGGTACGGGATACGCAGTATTTT. Translated, it gives CASTAREREVRDTQYF.

V usage is TRBV5-6 and J usage is TRBJ1-2; D is perhaps TRBD1 (6 bases). The CDR3 consists of 15 residues. V lost 4 bases and J lost 2, with 15 bases in between. The V gene's germline CDR1 is SGHDT and CDR2 YYEEEE. The CDR3 spells CASSGQGLYNYGYTF. The CDR3 nucleotides read TGTGCCAGCAGCGGGCAGGGGCTTTACAACTATGGCTACACCTTC.

The chain is built from TRBV5-4 and TRBJ2-3; D perhaps matches TRBD2 (7 bases). Trimming pared 2 bases from V and 2 bases from J, leaving 15 bases between. Looked up from germline, CDR1 is SGHNT and CDR2 is YYREEE (reference sequence). CDR3 length: 16 residues. The CDR3 is CASSLERGGLTDTQYF. As DNA, the CDR3 is TGTGCCAGCAGCTTAGAAAGGGGGGGACTCACAGATACGCAGTATTTT.

The V gene is TRBV7-2, the J gene TRBJ1-4, with TRBD1 matching 7 bases. The germline CDR1 and CDR2 sequences are SGHTA and FQGNSA. This CDR3 region has 15 residues. With V trimmed by 4 bases and J by 0 bases, 2 bases remained unmatched. The CDR3 DNA is TGTGCCAGCAGCTCTGACAGGGCAACTAATGAAAAACTGTTTTTT. Translating gives CASSSDRATNEKLFF.

This chain links TRBV19 with TRBJ2-7; 9 bases agree with TRBD1. Germline trimming cut 5 bases from V and 3 bases from J; bases unmatched to any gene: 8. The germline gives CDR1 LNHDA, CDR2 SQIVND (reference sequence). The CDR3 length is 15 residues. CDR3 residues: CASSSPGQGYYEQYF. In nucleotides, the CDR3 is TGTGCCAGTAGTTCTCCGGGACAGGGCTACTACGAGCAGTACTTC. Looking up the rest from reference TRBV19 and TRBJ2-7 gives the full variable domain: DGGITQSPKYLFRKEGQNVTLSCEQNLNHDAMYWYRQDPGQGLRLIYYSQIVNDFQKGDIAEGYSVSREKKESFPLTVTSAQKNPTAFYLCASSSPGQGYYEQYFGPGTRLTVT.

J is TRBJ1-1 and V is TRBV4-1, with 7 bases aligning to TRBD1. Germline loops: CDR1 MGHRA, CDR2 YSYEKL. J lost 5 bases, V lost 5 bases, and 11 bases had no gene match. CDR3 length: 15 amino acids. DNA for the CDR3: TGCGCCAGCAGCACAGTGCAGGGGGGAGGTACTGAAGCTTTCTTT. This sequence encodes CASSTVQGGGTEAFF.

The table lists this clone with a count of one. The V call is TRBV19, the J call TRBJ1-2; D not resolved. The V end was cut by 5 bases, the J end by 4 bases, with 14 bases between. Germline V CDR1 and CDR2: LNHDA, SQIVND (reference sequence). There are 14 residues in the CDR3. The CDR3 DNA reads TGTGCCAGTAGTGACGGCGGAGAGGGCTATGGCTACACCTTC. Its translation is CASSDGGEGYGYTF.

The V gene is TRBV28, the J gene TRBJ2-3, with 12 positions matching TRBD2. The germline gives CDR1 MDHEN, CDR2 SYDVKM. The CDR3 runs 16 residues. V was clipped by 3 bases and J by 1 base; unmatched bases: 2. The chain's CDR3 is CASSFPSGGGTDTQYF. CDR3 sequence (DNA): TGTGCCAGCAGTTTTCCTAGCGGGGGGGGCACAGATACGCAGTATTTT. Combining the CDR3 with reference TRBV28 and TRBJ2-3 gives the whole variable domain DVKVTQSSRYLVKRTGEKVFLECVQDMDHENMFWYRQDPGLGLRLIYFSYDVKMKEKGDIPEGYSVSREKKERFSLILESASTNQTSMYLCASSFPSGGGTDTQYFGPGTRLTVL.

This rearrangement joins TRBV7-9 to TRBJ2-3; 14 positions match TRBD2. From germline, CDR1 is SEHNR and CDR2 FQNEAQ (reference sequence). Trimming took 6 bases from V and 5 from J; bases not matched to a gene: 10. The length of the CDR3 is 17 residues. The CDR3 region is CASRAGTSGSIVDTQYF. The CDR3 DNA follows: TGTGCCAGCAGGGCGGGGACTAGCGGGAGCATAGTAGATACGCAGTATTTT.

The chain has TRBV4-3 and TRBJ1-1; maybe TRBD1 (5 bases). Germline CDR1 and CDR2: LGHNA and YSLEER. This CDR3 contains 14 residues. The V end was cut by 0 bases, the J end by 6 bases, with 11 bases between. The CDR3 DNA reads TGCGCCAGCAGCCAAGAGTACAGGTCCCCTGAAGCTTTCTTT. Protein sequence: CASSQEYRSPEAFF.

This chain connects TRBV5-1 to TRBJ1-1, with a weak D call TRBD1 (6 bases). This CDR3 has 16 amino acids. Germline V gene data show CDR1 as SGHRS and CDR2 as YFSETQ. The V end lost 4 bases, the J end lost 5 bases, and 21 bases lay between the germline ends. Here the CDR3 DNA reads TGCGCCAGCAGCGAGTTGGACAGAGGGGCCGCAACTGAAGCTTTCTTT. Its protein is CASSELDRGAATEAFF.

The chain recombines TRBV15 with TRBJ1-4; 8 bases agree with TRBD1. CDR3 length: 14 residues. The V and J ends lost 5 bases and 11 bases, in that order; junction bases with no gene match: 10. Germline V gene data show CDR1 as LNHNV and CDR2 as YYDKDF (reference sequence). The CDR3 region has the DNA TGTGCCACCAGCGGAGTACAGGGGGGAGGGAAACTGTTTTTT. Its translation is CATSGVQGGGKLFF.

The chain couples TRBV6-5 to TRBJ1-1; a possible D gene is TRBD1 (5 bases). Germline V gene data show CDR1 as MNHEY and CDR2 as SVGAGI. Between the trimmed V and J ends, which lost 0 bases and 6 bases, there was a span of 11 bases. This CDR3 is built from 14 residues. CDR3 nucleotides: TGTGCCAGCAGTTACTCGGGAAGGGGCTCTGAAGCTTTCTTT. This gives the protein CASSYSGRGSEAFF.

This chain uses TRBV5-1 with TRBJ2-1; 11 bases align to TRBD2. Germline values: CDR1 SGHRS, CDR2 YFSETQ. The CDR3 is 17 amino acids. Germline trimming cut 4 bases from V and 5 bases from J; bases unmatched to any gene: 11. In DNA, the CDR3 is TGCGCCAGCAGCGACGAAACGGGACTAGCGGACCACAATGAGCAGTTCTTC. Protein sequence: CASSDETGLADHNEQFF.

This chain links TRBV5-6 with TRBJ1-5, with a possible D match to TRBD1 (5 bases). This CDR3 contains 14 residues. The ends were cut back, 0 bases at V and 4 bases at J, with 8 bases in the middle. CDR1 and CDR2 (germline): SGHDT, YYEEEE. CDR3 in amino acids: CASSLDGGNQPQHF. The CDR3 bases are TGTGCCAGCAGCTTGGATGGGGGGAATCAGCCCCAGCATTTT.

The V and J genes are TRBV9 and TRBJ2-1; D not resolved. Deletions cut 4 bases from V and 7 bases from J, with 15 bases between. The CDR3 length is 14 residues. CDR1 SGDLS and CDR2 YYNGEE come from the germline V gene. The CDR3 nucleotides read TGTGCCAGCAGCTCCAGCGCAACGAGAAATGAGCAGTTCTTC. Translation gives CASSSSATRNEQFF.

The chain couples TRBV19 to TRBJ1-1, with 8 bases lining up with TRBD1. Looked up from germline, CDR1 is LNHDA and CDR2 is SQIVND (reference sequence). The length of the CDR3 is 20 residues. The V segment lost 6 bases and the J segment 4 bases; nucleotides outside the gene matches: 25. CDR3 in amino acids: CASRNTGGTSWPTGVTEAFF. In DNA form, the CDR3 reads TGTGCCAGTAGGAATACAGGGGGGACAAGTTGGCCCACAGGCGTCACTGAAGCTTTCTTT.

The chain recombines TRBV2 with TRBJ2-1; 8 bases are shared with TRBD2. The V gene's germline CDR1 is SNHLY and CDR2 FYNNEI. The J segment lost 0 bases and the V segment lost 3 bases, leaving 4 bases of the junction unmatched. The CDR3 is 16 residues long. CDR3 sequence reads: CASSDLREVSYNEQFF. The CDR3 DNA is TGTGCCAGCAGTGATTTGCGGGAGGTCTCCTACAATGAGCAGTTCTTC. Drawing the rest from reference TRBV2 and TRBJ2-1, the complete variable domain is EPEVTQTPSHQVTQMGQEVILRCVPISNHLYFYWYRQILGQKVEFLVSFYNNEISEKSEIFDDQFSVERPDGSNFTLKIRSTKLEDSAMYFCASSDLREVSYNEQFFGPGTRLTVL.